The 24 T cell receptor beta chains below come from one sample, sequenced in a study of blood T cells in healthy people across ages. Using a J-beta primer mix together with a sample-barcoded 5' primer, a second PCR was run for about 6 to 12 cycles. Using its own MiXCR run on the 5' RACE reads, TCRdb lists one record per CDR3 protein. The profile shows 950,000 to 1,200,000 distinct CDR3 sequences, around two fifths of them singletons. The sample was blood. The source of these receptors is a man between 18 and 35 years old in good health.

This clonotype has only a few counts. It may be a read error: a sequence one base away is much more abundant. For the CDR3, the DNA is TGTGCCAGCAGCTCCGGGACAGGGAGTGAAAAACTGTTTTTT. It yields the protein CASSSGTGSEKLFF. This sequence joins TRBV7-8 and TRBJ1-4, with 9 positions matching TRBD1. Germline V gives CDR1 SGHVS, CDR2 FQNEAQ. The CDR3 is 14 amino acids. With 4 bases clipped from V and 7 bases from J, the junction kept 4 bases outside the gene matches.

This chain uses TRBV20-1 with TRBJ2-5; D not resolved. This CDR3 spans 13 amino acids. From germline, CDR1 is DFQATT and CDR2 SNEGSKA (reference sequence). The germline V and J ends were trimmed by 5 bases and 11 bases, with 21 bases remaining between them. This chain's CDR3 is CSAHGTGYNEQYF. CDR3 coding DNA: TGCAGTGCTCACGGCACTGGGTACAATGAGCAGTACTTC.

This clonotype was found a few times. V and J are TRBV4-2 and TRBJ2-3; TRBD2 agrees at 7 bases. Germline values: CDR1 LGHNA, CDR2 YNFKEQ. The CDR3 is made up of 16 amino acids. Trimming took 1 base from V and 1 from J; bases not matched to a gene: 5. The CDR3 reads CASSQAVAGGTDTQYF. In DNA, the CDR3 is TGTGCCAGCAGCCAAGCTGTGGCGGGGGGCACAGATACGCAGTATTTT.

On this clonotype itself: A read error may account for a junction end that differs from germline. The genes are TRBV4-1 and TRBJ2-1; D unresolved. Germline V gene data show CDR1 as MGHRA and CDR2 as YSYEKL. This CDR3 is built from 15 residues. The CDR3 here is CANSQVRVENNEQFF. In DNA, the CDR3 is TGCGCCAACAGCCAAGTGAGAGTGGAAAACAATGAGCAGTTCTTC.

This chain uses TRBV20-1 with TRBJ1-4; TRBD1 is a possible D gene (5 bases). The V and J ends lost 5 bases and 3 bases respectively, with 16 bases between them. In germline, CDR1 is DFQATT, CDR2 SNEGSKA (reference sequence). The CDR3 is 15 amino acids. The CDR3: CSAGALQLSNEKLFF. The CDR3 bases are TGCAGTGCTGGGGCCTTACAGCTCTCTAATGAAAAACTGTTTTTT.

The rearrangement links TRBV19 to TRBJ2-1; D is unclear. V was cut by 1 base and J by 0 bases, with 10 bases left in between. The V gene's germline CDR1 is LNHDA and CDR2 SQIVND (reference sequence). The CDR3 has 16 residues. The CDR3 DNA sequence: TGTGCCAGTAGTATAGCCCCAGATCCCTCCTACAATGAGCAGTTCTTC. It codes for CASSIAPDPSYNEQFF.

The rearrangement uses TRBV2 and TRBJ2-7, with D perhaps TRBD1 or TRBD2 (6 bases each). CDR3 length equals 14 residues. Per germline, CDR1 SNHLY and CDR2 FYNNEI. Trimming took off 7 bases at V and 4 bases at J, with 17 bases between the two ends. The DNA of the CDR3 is TGTGCCAGCACCGAGGGGGGACTTGGTTACGAGCAGTACTTC. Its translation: CASTEGGLGYEQYF.

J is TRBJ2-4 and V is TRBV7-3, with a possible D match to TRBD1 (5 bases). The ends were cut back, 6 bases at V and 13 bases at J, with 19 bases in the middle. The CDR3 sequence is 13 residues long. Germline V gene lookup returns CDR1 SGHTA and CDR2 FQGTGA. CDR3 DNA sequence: TGTGCCAGCAGTTCTAACTACAGGAATGAGCAGTACTTC. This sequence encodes CASSSNYRNEQYF.

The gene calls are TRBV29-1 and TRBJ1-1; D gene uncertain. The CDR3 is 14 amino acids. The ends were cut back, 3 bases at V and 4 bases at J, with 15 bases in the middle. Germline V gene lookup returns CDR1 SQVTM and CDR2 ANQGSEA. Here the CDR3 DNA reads TGCAGCGTTGATGTTCTTGGGTTGGGCACTGAAGCTTTCTTT. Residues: CSVDVLGLGTEAFF.

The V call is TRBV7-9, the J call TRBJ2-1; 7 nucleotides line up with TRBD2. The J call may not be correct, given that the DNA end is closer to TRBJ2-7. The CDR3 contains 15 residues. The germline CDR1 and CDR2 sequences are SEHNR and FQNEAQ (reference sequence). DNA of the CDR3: TGTGCCAGCAGTGCCCGCGGGGGACCCTACAATGAGCAGTACTTC. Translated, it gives CASSARGGPYNEQYF.

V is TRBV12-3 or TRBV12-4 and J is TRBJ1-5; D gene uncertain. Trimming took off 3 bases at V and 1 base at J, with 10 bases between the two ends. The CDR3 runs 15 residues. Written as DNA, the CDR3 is TGTGCCAGCAGTTTCTCGGGTCCCAGCAATCAGCCCCAGCATTTT. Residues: CASSFSGPSNQPQHF.

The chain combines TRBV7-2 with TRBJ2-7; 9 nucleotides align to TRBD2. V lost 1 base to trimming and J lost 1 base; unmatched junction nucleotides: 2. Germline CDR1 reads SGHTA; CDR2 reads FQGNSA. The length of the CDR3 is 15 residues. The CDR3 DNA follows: TGTGCCAGCAGCTTAGGGGGACTAGCTTCCTACGAGCAGTACTTC. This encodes CASSLGGLASYEQYF.

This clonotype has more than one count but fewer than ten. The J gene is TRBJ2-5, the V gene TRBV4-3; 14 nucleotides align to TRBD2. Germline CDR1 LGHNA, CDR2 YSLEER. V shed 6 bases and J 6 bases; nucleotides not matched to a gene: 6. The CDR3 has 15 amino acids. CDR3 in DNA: TGCGCCAGCAGTCCGGGACTAGCGGGGGTAAAGACCCAGTACTTC. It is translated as CASSPGLAGVKTQYF.

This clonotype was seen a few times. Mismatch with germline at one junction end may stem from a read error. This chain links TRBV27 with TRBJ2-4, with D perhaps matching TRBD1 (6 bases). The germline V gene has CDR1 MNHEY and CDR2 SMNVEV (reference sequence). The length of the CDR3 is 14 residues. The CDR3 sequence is CASSDRRAINIQYF. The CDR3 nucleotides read TGTGCCAGCAGTGACAGGCGTGCCATAAACATTCAGTACTTC.

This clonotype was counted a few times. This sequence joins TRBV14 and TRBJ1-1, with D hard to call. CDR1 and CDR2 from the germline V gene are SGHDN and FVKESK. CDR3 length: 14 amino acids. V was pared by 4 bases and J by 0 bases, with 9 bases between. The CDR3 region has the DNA TGTGCCAGCAGCCGTGAGACGGTGAACACTGAAGCTTTCTTT. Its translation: CASSRETVNTEAFF.

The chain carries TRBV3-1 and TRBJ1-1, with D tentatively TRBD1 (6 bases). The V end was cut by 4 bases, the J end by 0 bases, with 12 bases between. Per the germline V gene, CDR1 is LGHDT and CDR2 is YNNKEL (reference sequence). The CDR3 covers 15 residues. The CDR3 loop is CASSREGGVNTEAFF. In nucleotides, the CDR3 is TGTGCCAGCAGCCGAGAGGGGGGGGTGAACACTGAAGCTTTCTTT.

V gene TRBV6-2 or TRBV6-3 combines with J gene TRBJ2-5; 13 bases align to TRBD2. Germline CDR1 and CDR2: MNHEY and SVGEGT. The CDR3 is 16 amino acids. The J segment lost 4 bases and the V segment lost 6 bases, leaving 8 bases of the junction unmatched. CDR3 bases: TGTGCCAGCAGCCCCGGGACTAGCGGGGTACGAGAGACCCAGTACTTC. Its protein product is CASSPGTSGVRETQYF.

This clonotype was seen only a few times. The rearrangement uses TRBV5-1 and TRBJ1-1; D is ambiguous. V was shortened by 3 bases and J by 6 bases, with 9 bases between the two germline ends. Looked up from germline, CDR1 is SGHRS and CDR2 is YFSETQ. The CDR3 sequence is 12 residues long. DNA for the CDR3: TGCGCCAGCAGCTCGGGAAAGGCTGAAGCTTTCTTT. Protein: CASSSGKAEAFF.

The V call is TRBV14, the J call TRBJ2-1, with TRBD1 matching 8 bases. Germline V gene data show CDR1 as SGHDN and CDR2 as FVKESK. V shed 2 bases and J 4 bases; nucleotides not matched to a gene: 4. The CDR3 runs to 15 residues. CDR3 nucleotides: TGTGCCAGCAGCCAACAGGACAGGGCTTACAATGAGCAGTTCTTC. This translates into CASSQQDRAYNEQFF.

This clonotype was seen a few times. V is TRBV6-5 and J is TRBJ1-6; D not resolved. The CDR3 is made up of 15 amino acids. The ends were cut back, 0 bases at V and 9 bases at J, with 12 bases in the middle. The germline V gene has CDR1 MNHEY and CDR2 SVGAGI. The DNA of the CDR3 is TGTGCCAGCAGTTACTCGAAAACATTAGGTTCACCCCTCCACTTT. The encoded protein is CASSYSKTLGSPLHF.

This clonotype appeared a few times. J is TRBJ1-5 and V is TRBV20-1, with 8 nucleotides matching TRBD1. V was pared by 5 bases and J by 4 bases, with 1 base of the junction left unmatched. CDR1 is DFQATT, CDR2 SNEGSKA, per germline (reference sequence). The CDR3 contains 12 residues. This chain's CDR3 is CSAHRGNQPQHF. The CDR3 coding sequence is TGCAGTGCTCACAGGGGGAATCAGCCCCAGCATTTT.

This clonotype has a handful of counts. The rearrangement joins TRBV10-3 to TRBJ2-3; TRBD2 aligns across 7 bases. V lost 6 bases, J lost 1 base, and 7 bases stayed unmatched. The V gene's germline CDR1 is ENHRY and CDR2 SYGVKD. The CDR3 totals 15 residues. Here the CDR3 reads CAISPGRGGTDTQYF. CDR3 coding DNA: TGTGCCATCAGCCCAGGGAGGGGAGGCACAGATACGCAGTATTTT.

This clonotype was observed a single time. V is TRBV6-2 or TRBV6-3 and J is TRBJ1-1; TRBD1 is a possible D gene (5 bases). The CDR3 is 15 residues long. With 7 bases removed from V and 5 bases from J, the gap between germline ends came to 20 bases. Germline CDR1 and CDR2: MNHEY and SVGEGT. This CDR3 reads CASTPRGSPGTEAFF. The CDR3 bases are TGTGCCAGCACCCCCCGGGGGTCCCCTGGGACTGAAGCTTTCTTT.

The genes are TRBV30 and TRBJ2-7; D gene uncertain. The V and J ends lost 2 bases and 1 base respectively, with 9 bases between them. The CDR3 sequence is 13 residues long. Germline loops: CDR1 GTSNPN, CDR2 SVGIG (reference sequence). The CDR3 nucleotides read TGTGCCTGGAGTCGGCCCGTTTCCTACGAGCAGTACTTC. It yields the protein CAWSRPVSYEQYF. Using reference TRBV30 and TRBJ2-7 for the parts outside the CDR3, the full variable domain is SQTIHQWPATLVQPVGSPLSLECTVEGTSNPNLYWYRQAAGRGLQLLFYSVGIGQISSEVPQNLSASRPQDRQFILSSKKLLLSDSGFYLCAWSRPVSYEQYFGPGTRLTVT.